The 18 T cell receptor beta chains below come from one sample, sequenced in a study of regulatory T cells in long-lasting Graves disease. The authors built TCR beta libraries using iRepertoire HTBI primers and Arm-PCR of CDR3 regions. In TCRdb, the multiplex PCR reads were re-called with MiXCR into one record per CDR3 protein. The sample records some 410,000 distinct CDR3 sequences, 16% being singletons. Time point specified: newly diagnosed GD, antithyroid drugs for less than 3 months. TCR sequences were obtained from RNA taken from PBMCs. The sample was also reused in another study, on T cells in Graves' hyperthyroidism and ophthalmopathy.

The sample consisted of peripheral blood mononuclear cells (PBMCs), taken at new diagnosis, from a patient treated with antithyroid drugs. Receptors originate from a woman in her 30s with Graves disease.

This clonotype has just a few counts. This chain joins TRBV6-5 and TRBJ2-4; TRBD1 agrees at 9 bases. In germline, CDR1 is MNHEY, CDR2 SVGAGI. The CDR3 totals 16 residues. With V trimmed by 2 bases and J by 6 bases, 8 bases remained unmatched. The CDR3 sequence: CASSYPYRGPGNIQYF. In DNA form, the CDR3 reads TGTGCCAGCAGTTACCCCTACAGGGGGCCAGGAAACATTCAGTACTTC.

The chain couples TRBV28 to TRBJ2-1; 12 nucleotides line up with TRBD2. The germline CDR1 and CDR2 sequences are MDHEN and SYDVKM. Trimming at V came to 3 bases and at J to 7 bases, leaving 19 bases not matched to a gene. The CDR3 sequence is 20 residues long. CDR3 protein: CASSFHPSGRAWGGRNEQFF. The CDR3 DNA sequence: TGTGCCAGCAGTTTCCACCCTAGCGGGAGGGCCTGGGGGGGGCGGAATGAGCAGTTCTTC. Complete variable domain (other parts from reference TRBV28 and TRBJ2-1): DVKVTQSSRYLVKRTGEKVFLECVQDMDHENMFWYRQDPGLGLRLIYFSYDVKMKEKGDIPEGYSVSREKKERFSLILESASTNQTSMYLCASSFHPSGRAWGGRNEQFFGPGTRLTVL.

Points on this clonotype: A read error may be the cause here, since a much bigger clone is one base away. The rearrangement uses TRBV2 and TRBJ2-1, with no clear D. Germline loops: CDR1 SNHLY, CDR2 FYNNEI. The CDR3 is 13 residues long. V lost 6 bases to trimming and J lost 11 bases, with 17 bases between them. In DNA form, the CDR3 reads TGTGCCAGCAGGGGCGACCGTTCGTATAAGCAGTTCTTC. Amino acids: CASRGDRSYKQFF.

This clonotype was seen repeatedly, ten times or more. The CDR3 coding sequence is TGTGCCAGCAGTTTGGATTGGGGGGAGGCGGGACTAGCCGTGCATGAGCAGTTCTTC. It codes for CASSLDWGEAGLAVHEQFF. This chain uses TRBV27 with TRBJ2-1, with TRBD2 matching over 9 bases. The CDR3 sequence is 19 residues long. Unmatched junction bases numbered 20, after V lost 3 bases and J lost 8 bases. Germline V lookup: CDR1 MNHEY, CDR2 SMNVEV (reference sequence).

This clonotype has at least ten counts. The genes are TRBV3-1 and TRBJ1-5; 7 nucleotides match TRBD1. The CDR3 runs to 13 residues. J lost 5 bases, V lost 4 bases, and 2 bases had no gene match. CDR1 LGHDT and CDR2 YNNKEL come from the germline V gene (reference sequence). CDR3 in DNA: TGTGCCAGCAGCCGCGACAGGGATCAGCCCCAGCATTTT. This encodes CASSRDRDQPQHF.

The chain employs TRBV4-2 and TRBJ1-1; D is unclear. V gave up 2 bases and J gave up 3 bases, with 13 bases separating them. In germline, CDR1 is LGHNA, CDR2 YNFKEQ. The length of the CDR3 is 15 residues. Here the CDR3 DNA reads TGTGCCAGCAGCCAATCTTGGGGAGAAGACACTGAAGCTTTCTTT. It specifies CASSQSWGEDTEAFF.

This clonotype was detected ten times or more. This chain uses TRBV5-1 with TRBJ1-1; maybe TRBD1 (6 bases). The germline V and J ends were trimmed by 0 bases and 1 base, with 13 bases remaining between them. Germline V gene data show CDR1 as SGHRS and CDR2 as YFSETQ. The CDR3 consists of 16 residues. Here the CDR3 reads CASSLAQGVGNTEAFF. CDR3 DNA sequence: TGCGCCAGCAGCTTGGCACAGGGTGTAGGGAACACTGAAGCTTTCTTT.

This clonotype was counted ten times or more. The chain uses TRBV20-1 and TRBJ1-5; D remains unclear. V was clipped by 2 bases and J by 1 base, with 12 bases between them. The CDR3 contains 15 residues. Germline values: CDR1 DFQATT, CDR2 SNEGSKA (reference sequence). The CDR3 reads CSARSPGDSNQPQHF. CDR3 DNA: TGCAGTGCTAGATCCCCAGGCGACAGCAATCAGCCCCAGCATTTT.

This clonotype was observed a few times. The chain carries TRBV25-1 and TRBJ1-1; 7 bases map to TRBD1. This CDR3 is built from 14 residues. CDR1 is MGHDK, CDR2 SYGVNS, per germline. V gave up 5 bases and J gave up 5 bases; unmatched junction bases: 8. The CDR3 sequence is CASSRKGAGTEAFF. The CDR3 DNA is TGTGCCAGCAGTAGAAAGGGGGCGGGTACTGAAGCTTTCTTT.

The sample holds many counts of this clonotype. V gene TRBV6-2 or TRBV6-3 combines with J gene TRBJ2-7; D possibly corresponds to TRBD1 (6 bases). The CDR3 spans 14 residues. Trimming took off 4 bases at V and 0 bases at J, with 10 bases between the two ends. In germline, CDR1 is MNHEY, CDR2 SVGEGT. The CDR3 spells CASSSDRNSYEQYF. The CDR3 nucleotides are TGTGCCAGCAGTTCTGACAGGAACTCCTACGAGCAGTACTTC.

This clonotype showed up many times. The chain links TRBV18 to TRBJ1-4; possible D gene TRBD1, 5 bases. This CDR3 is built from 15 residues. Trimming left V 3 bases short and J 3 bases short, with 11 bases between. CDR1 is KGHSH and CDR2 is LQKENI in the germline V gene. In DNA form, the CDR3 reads TGTGCCAGCTCACCCGGCGCAGGGCCTAATGAAAAACTGTTTTTT. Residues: CASSPGAGPNEKLFF. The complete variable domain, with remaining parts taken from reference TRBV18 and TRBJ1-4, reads NAGVMQNPRHLVRRRGQEARLRCSPMKGHSHVYWYRQLPEEGLKFMVYLQKENIIDESGMPKERFSAEFPKEGPSILRIQQVVRGDSAAYFCASSPGAGPNEKLFFGSGTQLSVL.

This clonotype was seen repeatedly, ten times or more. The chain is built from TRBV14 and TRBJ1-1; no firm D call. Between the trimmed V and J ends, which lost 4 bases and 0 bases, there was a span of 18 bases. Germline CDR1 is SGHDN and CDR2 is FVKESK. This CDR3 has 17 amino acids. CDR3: CASSPHSGYRLNTEAFF. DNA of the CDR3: TGTGCCAGCAGCCCACATTCCGGGTACAGACTGAACACTGAAGCTTTCTTT.

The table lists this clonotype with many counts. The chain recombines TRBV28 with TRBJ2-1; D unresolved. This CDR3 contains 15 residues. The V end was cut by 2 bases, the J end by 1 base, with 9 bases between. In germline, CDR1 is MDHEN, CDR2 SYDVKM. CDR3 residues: CASSLLVESYNEQFF. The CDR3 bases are TGTGCCAGCAGTTTACTAGTCGAATCCTACAATGAGCAGTTCTTC.

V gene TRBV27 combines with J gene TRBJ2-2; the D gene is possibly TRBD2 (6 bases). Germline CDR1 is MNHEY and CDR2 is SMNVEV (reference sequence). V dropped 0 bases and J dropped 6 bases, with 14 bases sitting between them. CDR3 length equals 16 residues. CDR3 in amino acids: CASSLSQGGSPGELFF. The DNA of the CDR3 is TGTGCCAGCAGTTTATCCCAGGGAGGTTCCCCCGGGGAGCTGTTTTTT.

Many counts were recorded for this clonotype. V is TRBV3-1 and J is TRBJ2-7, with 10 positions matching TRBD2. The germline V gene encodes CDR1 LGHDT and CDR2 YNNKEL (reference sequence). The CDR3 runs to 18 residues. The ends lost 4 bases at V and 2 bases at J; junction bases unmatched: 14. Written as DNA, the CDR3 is TGTGCCAGCAGCCGGTCTGTTAGCGGGAGGTCCATTACCTACGAGCAGTACTTC. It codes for CASSRSVSGRSITYEQYF.

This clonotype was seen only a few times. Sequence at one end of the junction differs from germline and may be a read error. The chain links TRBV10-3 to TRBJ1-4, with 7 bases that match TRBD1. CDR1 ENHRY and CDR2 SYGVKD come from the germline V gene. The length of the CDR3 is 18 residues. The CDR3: CAISSDRSPQATNEKLLF. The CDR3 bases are TGTGCCATCAGCTCGGACAGGTCTCCCCAGGCAACTAATGAAAAACTGCTTTTT.

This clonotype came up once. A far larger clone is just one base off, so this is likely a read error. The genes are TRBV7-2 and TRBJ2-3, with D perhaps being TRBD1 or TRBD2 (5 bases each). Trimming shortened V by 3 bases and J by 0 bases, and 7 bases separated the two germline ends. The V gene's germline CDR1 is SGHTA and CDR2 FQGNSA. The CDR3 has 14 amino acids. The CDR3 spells CASSFGDSTDTQYF. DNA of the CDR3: TGTGCCAGCAGCTTTGGGGACAGCACAGATACGCAGTATTTT. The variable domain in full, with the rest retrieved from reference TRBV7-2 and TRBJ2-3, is GAGVSQSPSNKVTEKGKDVELRCDPISGHTALYWYRQSLGQGLEFLIYFQGNSAPDKSGLPSDRFSAERTGGSVSTLTIQRTQQEDSAVYLCASSFGDSTDTQYFGPGTRLTVL.

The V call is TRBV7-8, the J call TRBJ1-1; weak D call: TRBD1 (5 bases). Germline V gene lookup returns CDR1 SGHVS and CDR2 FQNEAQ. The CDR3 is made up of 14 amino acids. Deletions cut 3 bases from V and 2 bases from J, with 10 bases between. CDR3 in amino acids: CASSLGPDNTEAFF. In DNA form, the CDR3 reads TGTGCCAGCAGCTTGGGGCCGGATAACACTGAAGCTTTCTTT.